This TCR beta chain is from a study of vaccination and CD4 T cells after COVID-19. The overall study: Once diagnosed, patients had post-COVID samples drawn a median approximately 100 days later (range 35 to 161). Study observations and caveats: Median SARS-CoV-2-reactive clonotype numbers rose nonsignificantly, 21 to 38.

Note on this clonotype: Its cognate antigen is unknown.

The treatment: roughly nine-day PBMC culture with coronavirus spike peptide pools or control peptides (ViraFEST assay). The ends were cut back, 4 bases at V and 0 bases at J, with 7 bases in the middle. The CDR3 sequence is 14 residues long. Per the germline V gene, CDR1 is LNHDA and CDR2 is SQIVND (reference sequence). The study sequenced cultured CD4+ T cell DNA using the Oncomine TCR Beta short-read assay. TCRdb passed the PCR reads through MiXCR, listing each CDR3 protein once. The sample yields approximately 14,000 distinct CDR3 sequences, about 56% seen once. The chain links TRBV19 to TRBJ1-5; the D is unclear. The sample consisted of CD4+ T cells from blood, cultured in vitro, taken before SARS-CoV-2 vaccination. This sequence was found in a human donor who had recovered from COVID-19. The CDR3 sequence: CASSRLYSNQPQHF. The CDR3 coding sequence is TGTGCCAGTAGTAGGTTATATAGCAATCAGCCCCAGCATTTT.